This TCR beta chain was recovered during a study of blood T cells in healthy people across ages. Background on the study: Template switching retrieved approximately one barcoded beta molecule for each two T cells.

Whole-study results and caveats: Diversity of TCR beta per million T cells declined in a roughly linear way with age.

Germline loops: CDR1 SGHTA, CDR2 FQGTGA. CDR3 length: 15 amino acids. The germline V and J ends were trimmed by 0 bases and 8 bases, with 14 bases remaining between them. For the second PCR, which ran for about 7 to 11 cycles, a sample-barcoded 5' primer and a J-beta primer mix were used. A single record per CDR3 protein comes from TCRdb applying MiXCR to the 5' RACE reads. Of 1.5 million to 2 million distinct CDR3 sequences listed, roughly 49% were seen once; the top ten hold less than 2.5%. Note on this clonotype: Its antigen remains unknown.

Researchers collected roughly 9.8 milliliters of peripheral blood from every single donor. The TCR sequence derives from a woman in her thirties or forties in good health. Sequencing was done on a sample of blood. The genes are TRBV7-3 and TRBJ2-4, with D possibly being TRBD2 (5 bases). The chain's CDR3 is CASSLTEVVGDIQYF. CDR3 in DNA: TGTGCCAGCAGCTTAACGGAGGTAGTTGGGGACATTCAGTACTTC.